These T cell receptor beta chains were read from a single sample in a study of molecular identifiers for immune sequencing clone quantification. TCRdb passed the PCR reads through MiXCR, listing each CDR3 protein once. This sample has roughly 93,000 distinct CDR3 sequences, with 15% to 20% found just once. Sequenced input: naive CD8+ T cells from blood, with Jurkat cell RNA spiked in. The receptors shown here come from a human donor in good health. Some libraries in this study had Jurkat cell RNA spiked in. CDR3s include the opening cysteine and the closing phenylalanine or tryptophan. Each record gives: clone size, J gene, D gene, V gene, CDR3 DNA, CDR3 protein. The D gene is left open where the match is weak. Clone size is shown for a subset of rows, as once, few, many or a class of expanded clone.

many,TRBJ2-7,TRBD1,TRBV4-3,TGCGCCAGCAGCCAAGAAGTTCACAGGGGTTTCCACGAGCAGTACTTC,CASSQEVHRGFHEQYF
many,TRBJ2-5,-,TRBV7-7,TGTGCCAGCAGCTTAATTGTCACGGGTCAAGAGACCCAGTACTTC,CASSLIVTGQETQYF
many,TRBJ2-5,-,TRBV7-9,TGTGCCAGCAGCTTCCCTGAGACCGGGACATGGGTGATAGAGACCCAGTACTTC,CASSFPETGTWVIETQYF
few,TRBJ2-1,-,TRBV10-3,TGTGCCATCAGTGAGAAAATGGGGACTCTTGGCAATGAGCAGTTCTTC,CAISEKMGTLGNEQFF
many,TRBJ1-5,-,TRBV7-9,TGTGCCAGCAGCGCCTTACCCGGGGTCCCGGGGAATCAGCCCCAGCATTTT,CASSALPGVPGNQPQHF
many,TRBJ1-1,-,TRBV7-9,TGTGCCAGCAGCCTCGTTTTGGGCCGGGACACTGAAGCTTTCTTT,CASSLVLGRDTEAFF
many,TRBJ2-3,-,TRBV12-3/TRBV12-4,TGTGCCAGCAGTCCACGGACTTACTCAGATACGCAGTATTTT,CASSPRTYSDTQYF
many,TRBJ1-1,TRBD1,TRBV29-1,TGCAGCGTCGGGACCGGGACAGGGGGCACTGAAGCTTTCTTT,CSVGTGTGGTEAFF
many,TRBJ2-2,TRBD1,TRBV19,TGTGCCAGTAGTATAGGGACAGGGGCCACCGGGGAGCTGTTTTTT,CASSIGTGATGELFF
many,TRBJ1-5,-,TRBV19,TGTGCCAGTAGTATAGTTGGGAGCAATCAGCCCCAGCATTTT,CASSIVGSNQPQHF
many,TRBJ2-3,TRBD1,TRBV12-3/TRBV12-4,TGTGCCAGCAGTGACCGGGACAGGGGGCCGGAAGGGATGCAGTATTTT,CASSDRDRGPEGMQYF
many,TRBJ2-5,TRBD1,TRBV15,TGTGCCACCCGCCTCGCCAGGGGGCAAGAGACCCAGTACTTC,CATRLARGQETQYF
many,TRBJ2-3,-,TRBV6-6,TGTGCCAGCAGTTCCCCCGACGGGGGCACAGATACGCAGTATTTT,CASSSPDGGTDTQYF
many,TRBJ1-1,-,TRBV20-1,TGCAGTGCGAAGGACGGCGTATACACTGAAGCTTTCTTT,CSAKDGVYTEAFF
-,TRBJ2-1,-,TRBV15,TGTGCCACCAGCAGAGCAAGGGGATATGAGCAGTCCTTC,CATSRARGYEQSF
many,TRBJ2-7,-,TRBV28,TGTGCCAGCAGTCTTACTGTTACCTACGAGCAGTACTTC,CASSLTVTYEQYF
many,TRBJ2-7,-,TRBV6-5,TGTGCCAGCAGCCCTGGACTGGTTACCTACGAGCAGTACTTC,CASSPGLVTYEQYF
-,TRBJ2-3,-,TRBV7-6,TGTGCCAGCGGCTTCCTCTTGACGGATACGCAGTATTTT,CASGFLLTDTQYF
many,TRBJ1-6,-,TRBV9,TGTGCCAGCAGCACAATACAGGGAGGATGGGGTTCACCCCTCCACTTT,CASSTIQGGWGSPLHF
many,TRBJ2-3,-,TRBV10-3,TGTGCCATCAGTGAGGCGGCCTTTCGAAGCACAGATACGCAGTATTTT,CAISEAAFRSTDTQYF
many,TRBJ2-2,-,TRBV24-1,TGTGCCACCAGTGAACTGGCCACCGGGGAGCTGTTTTTT,CATSELATGELFF
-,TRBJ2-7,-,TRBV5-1,TGCGCCAGCAGCTTGGATGTCGGGGCTGCCTACGAGCAGTACTTC,CASSLDVGAAYEQYF
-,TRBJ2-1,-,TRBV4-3,TGCGCCAGCAGCCCCTATTCACAGGGAAATGAGCAGTTCTTC,CASSPYSQGNEQFF
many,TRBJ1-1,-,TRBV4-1,TGCGCCAGCAGATTGCTTCGGGATTTTGAGGATGAAGCTTTCTTT,CASRLLRDFEDEAFF
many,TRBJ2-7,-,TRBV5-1,TGCGCCAGCAGCTTGGCGGGAGAAGAGCAGTACTTC,CASSLAGEEQYF
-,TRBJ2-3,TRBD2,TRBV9,TGTGCCAGCAGCGATAAGACTAGCGGGGGAAGCACAGATACGCAGTATTTT,CASSDKTSGGSTDTQYF
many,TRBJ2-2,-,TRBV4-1,TGCGCCAGCAGCCCGCAAAAGGCCGGGGAGCTGTTTTTT,CASSPQKAGELFF
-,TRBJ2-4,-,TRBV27,TGTGCCAGCAGTTTAAACCCCAAAAACATTCAGTACTTC,CASSLNPKNIQYF
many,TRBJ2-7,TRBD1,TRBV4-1,TGCGCCAGCAGCCATACCGGGACAGGGGGGAACGAGCAGTACTTC,CASSHTGTGGNEQYF
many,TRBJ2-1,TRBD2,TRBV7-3,TGTGCCAGCAGCCTACTAGCGGGAGGGTCTGGTGAGCAGTTCTTC,CASSLLAGGSGEQFF
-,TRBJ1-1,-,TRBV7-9,TGCGCCAGCAGCTTTACGGCAGGGTCGAACACTGAAGCTTTCTTT,CASSFTAGSNTEAFF
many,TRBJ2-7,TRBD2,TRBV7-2,TGTGCCAGCAGCAGTTCACTAGCGGGGGGTGACGAGCAGTACTTC,CASSSSLAGGDEQYF
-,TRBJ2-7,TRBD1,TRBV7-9,TGTGCCAGCAGCACAGGGGTAATCGACAACGAGCAGTACTTC,CASSTGVIDNEQYF
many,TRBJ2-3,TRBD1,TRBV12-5,TGTGCTAGTGGGACAGGGGGCGCAGATACGCAGTATTTT,CASGTGGADTQYF
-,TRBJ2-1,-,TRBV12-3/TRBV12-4,TGTGCCAGCAGTTTGACTAGTCCCAATGAGCAGTTCTTC,CASSLTSPNEQFF
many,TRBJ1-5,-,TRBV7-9,TGTGCCAGCAGCTTCGGAGGCGGCCAGCCCCAGCATTTT,CASSFGGGQPQHF
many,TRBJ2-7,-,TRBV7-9,TGTGCCAGCAGCTCCCCCCAGGGTTACGAGCAGTACTTC,CASSSPQGYEQYF
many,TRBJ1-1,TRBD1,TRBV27,TGTGCCAGCAGTACCCTACAGGGGTGGCCTGAAGCTTTCTTT,CASSTLQGWPEAFF
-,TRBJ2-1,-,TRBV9,TGTGCCAGCAGCGTAGTCTACGGGAGCTCCTACAATGAGCAGTTCTTC,CASSVVYGSSYNEQFF
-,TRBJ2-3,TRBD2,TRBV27,TGTGCCAGCAGTACTAGCGGGAGCCCCCCTAGCACAGATACGCAGTATTTT,CASSTSGSPPSTDTQYF
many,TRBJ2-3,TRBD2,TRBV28,TGTGCCAGCAGTTTATTCTACGTAGACGGATCGGCGGGAGGCACAGATACGCAGTATTTT,CASSLFYVDGSAGGTDTQYF
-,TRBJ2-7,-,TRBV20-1,TGCAGTGCTAGAGATTGGGAGGAGCAGTACTTC,CSARDWEEQYF
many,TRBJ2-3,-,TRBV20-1,TGCAGTCCATGGGGTGTGGTCCGGGGGCAATTCACAGATACGCAGTATTTT,CSPWGVVRGQFTDTQYF
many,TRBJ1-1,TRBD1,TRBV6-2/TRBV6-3,TGTGCCAGCAGCCGACCTCCGGGACAGCCTGTTATGAACACTGAAGCTTTCTTT,CASSRPPGQPVMNTEAFF
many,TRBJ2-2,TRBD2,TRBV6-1,TGTGCCAGCGCCGGGGCGGGAGGGAACACCGGGGAGCTGTTTTTT,CASAGAGGNTGELFF